The 21 T cell receptor beta chains in this list originate from one sample, sequenced in a study of CD8+ T cells in alopecia areata. Treatment in this sample: oral pan-JAK inhibitor, 5-10 mg twice daily. Investigators isolated RNA and reverse transcribed it into cDNA to act as the sequencing template. The table came from immunoSEQ multiplex PCR; TCRdb's copy has only in-frame clones and leaves some out. In the table there are about 190,000 clones, roughly 60% of which are singletons. The starting material was CD4+ T cells sorted from blood, obtained at week 24, from a patient treated with tofacitinib. These TCRs come from a human donor with alopecia areata.

The V call is TRBV29-1, the J call TRBJ1-1; 8 bases match TRBD1. Trimming cost V 7 bases and J 1 base; bases outside gene matches: 5. This CDR3 is built from 13 residues. CDR1 SQVTM and CDR2 ANQGSEA come from the germline V gene. CDR3 coding DNA: TGCAGCGGGAACAGGGGGTCGAACACTGAAGCTTTCTTT. This translates into CSGNRGSNTEAFF.

There are a few counts of this clone. The chain has TRBV10-3 and TRBJ2-1; 11 bases fit TRBD2. The trim removed 6 bases at V and 5 bases at J, leaving 6 bases unmatched. Germline values: CDR1 ENHRY, CDR2 SYGVKD. CDR3 length: 15 residues. The CDR3 DNA reads TGTGCCATCAGCACTACTAGCGGGGGCCACAATGAGCAGTTCTTC. It codes for CAISTTSGGHNEQFF.

V is TRBV29-1 and J is TRBJ2-7; TRBD1 aligns across 8 bases. The length of the CDR3 is 14 residues. The J segment lost 1 base and the V segment lost 4 bases, leaving 6 bases of the junction unmatched. Germline CDR1 is SQVTM and CDR2 is ANQGSEA. DNA for the CDR3: TGCAGCGTTGTTAGACAGGGGAGTTCCTACGAGCAGTACTTC. Amino acid sequence: CSVVRQGSSYEQYF.

The sample holds a few counts of this clone. The chain uses TRBV25-1 and TRBJ2-2; 9 bases fit TRBD1. Trimming removed 8 bases from V and 5 bases from J; junction bases left unmatched: 6. The CDR3 sequence is 14 residues long. Per the germline V gene, CDR1 is MGHDK and CDR2 is SYGVNS. The CDR3 reads CASCGTGQTGELFF. In DNA form, the CDR3 reads TGTGCCAGCTGTGGGACAGGGCAGACCGGGGAGCTGTTTTTT.

This chain joins TRBV30 and TRBJ1-6; a weak D match, TRBD1 (5 bases). The CDR3 contains 12 residues. Germline V CDR1 and CDR2: GTSNPN, SVGIG (reference sequence). Trimming pared 8 bases from V and 7 bases from J, leaving 12 bases between. The CDR3 loop is CAGGRLNSPLHF. The CDR3 nucleotides are TGTGCCGGGGGACGGTTGAATTCACCCCTCCACTTT.

Comment on this clone: Possible read error: a much larger clone is one base away. The chain uses TRBV7-2 and TRBJ1-5; 9 positions agree with TRBD1. Germline-derived CDR1 and CDR2 are SGHTA and FQGNSA. The CDR3 has 13 amino acids. V shed 5 bases and J 7 bases; nucleotides not matched to a gene: 3. The CDR3 protein is CASSHRGQQPQHF. The CDR3 bases are TGTGCCAGCAGCCACAGGGGGCAGCAGCCCCAGCATTTT.

The rearrangement uses TRBV6-1 and TRBJ2-1; D gene ambiguous. V was cut by 6 bases and J by 5 bases, with 5 bases left in between. CDR1 is MNHNS and CDR2 is SASEGT in the germline V gene. The CDR3 covers 11 residues. DNA for the CDR3: TGTGCCAGCAGGGAAAACAATGAGCAGTTCTTC. Protein product: CASRENNEQFF.

The rearrangement uses TRBV27 and TRBJ1-1, with 7 nucleotides matching TRBD1. The CDR3 has 14 amino acids. Germline CDR1 reads MNHEY; CDR2 reads SMNVEV (reference sequence). V lost 6 bases and J lost 0; bases outside the gene matches: 4. CDR3 in DNA: TGTGCCAGCAGGCCGGGACAGATGAACACTGAAGCTTTCTTT. This translates into CASRPGQMNTEAFF.

This clone has more than one count but fewer than ten. The CDR3 coding sequence is TGTGCCAGCAGTGGGGACTACACCTTC. Protein: CASSGDYTF. The V call is TRBV6-5, the J call TRBJ1-2; D gene unclear. Germline lookup yields CDR1 MNHEY and CDR2 SVGAGI. Trimming shortened V by 5 bases and J by 10 bases, and 5 bases separated the two germline ends. The CDR3 length is 9 residues.

This clone was observed a few times. CDR3 DNA: TGTGCCAGTAGTATATCCCCCGGGACAACCGGTGGCTACACCTTC. Its protein product is CASSISPGTTGGYTF. This chain links TRBV19 with TRBJ1-2; D may be TRBD1 (6 bases). Germline V gene sequence: CDR1 LNHDA, CDR2 SQIVND (reference sequence). Trimming removed 2 bases from V and 7 bases from J, with 17 bases in between. The CDR3 spans 15 residues.

The rearrangement uses TRBV9 and TRBJ1-2; D is possibly TRBD1 (6 bases). The CDR3 has 15 residues. Germline CDR1 reads SGDLS; CDR2 reads YYNGEE. Trimming took off 2 bases at V and 3 bases at J, with 14 bases between the two ends. CDR3 protein: CASSVSDRRDYGYTF. In DNA form, the CDR3 reads TGTGCCAGCAGCGTCTCGGACAGAAGAGACTATGGCTACACCTTC.

The V call is TRBV5-1, the J call TRBJ2-2, with a weak D call TRBD1 (6 bases). Germline values: CDR1 SGHRS, CDR2 YFSETQ. The CDR3 length is 15 residues. V lost 3 bases to trimming and J lost 5 bases, with 14 bases between them. The CDR3, as DNA: TGCGCCAGCAGCTCCCCGGGACATCCGACCGGGGAGCTGTTTTTT. The encoded protein is CASSSPGHPTGELFF.

V is TRBV5-6 and J is TRBJ2-5, with 8 bases lining up with TRBD1. Per the germline V gene, CDR1 is SGHDT and CDR2 is YYEEEE. The CDR3 is made up of 14 amino acids. The J segment lost 9 bases and the V segment lost 4 bases, leaving 11 bases of the junction unmatched. CDR3 in amino acids: CASSQGQGNVAQYF. CDR3 nucleotide sequence: TGTGCCAGCAGCCAAGGACAGGGAAACGTGGCCCAGTACTTC.

Only one count was recorded for this clone. The V gene is TRBV30, the J gene TRBJ1-6; no reliable D call. CDR1 GTSNPN and CDR2 SVGIG come from the germline V gene (reference sequence). The CDR3 totals 13 residues. The ends were cut back, 3 bases at V and 3 bases at J, with 6 bases in the middle. CDR3 nucleotide sequence: TGTGCCTGGAGGTCGGGCTATAATTCACCCCTCCACTTT. Translating it yields CAWRSGYNSPLHF.

CDR3 sequence reads: CAWSKKRGANTEAFF. For the CDR3, the DNA is TGTGCCTGGAGTAAGAAAAGAGGGGCGAACACTGAAGCTTTCTTT. The chain recombines TRBV30 with TRBJ1-1, with D possibly matching TRBD1 (5 bases). Germline CDR1 reads GTSNPN; CDR2 reads SVGIG (reference sequence). CDR3 length: 15 amino acids. V gave up 2 bases and J gave up 1 base, with 14 bases separating them.

The chain uses TRBV7-2 and TRBJ2-2, with TRBD2 identical over 7 bases. J was trimmed by 1 base and V by 5 bases; bases with no gene match: 7. CDR3 length: 16 residues. Per the germline V gene, CDR1 is SGHTA and CDR2 is FQGNSA. In DNA, the CDR3 is TGTGCCAGCAGCGCCGCGGGGAGGGTGAACACCGGGGAGCTGTTTTTT. Its protein is CASSAAGRVNTGELFF.

The genes are TRBV29-1 and TRBJ1-1; D ambiguous. Trimming removed 5 bases at V and 1 base at J, with 11 bases between. The CDR3 sequence is 13 residues long. From germline, CDR1 is SQVTM and CDR2 ANQGSEA. DNA for the CDR3: TGCAGCGTTCGGACCACTCCGAACACTGAAGCTTTCTTT. Protein product: CSVRTTPNTEAFF.

In this sample, this clone turned up once. V is TRBV18 and J is TRBJ2-1, with D hard to call. The V end was cut by 2 bases, the J end by 4 bases, with 6 bases between. There are 13 residues in the CDR3. CDR1 is KGHSH, CDR2 LQKENI, per germline. The DNA of the CDR3 is TGTGCCAGCTCACCATGGGCTTACAATGAGCAGTTCTTC. Translated, it gives CASSPWAYNEQFF. The whole variable domain, filled in from reference TRBV18 and TRBJ2-1, reads NAGVMQNPRHLVRRRGQEARLRCSPMKGHSHVYWYRQLPEEGLKFMVYLQKENIIDESGMPKERFSAEFPKEGPSILRIQQVVRGDSAAYFCASSPWAYNEQFFGPGTRLTVL.

This clone was counted only a few times. The chain links TRBV29-1 to TRBJ2-5; D is tentatively TRBD1 or TRBD2 (5 bases each). There are 11 residues in the CDR3. The germline gives CDR1 SQVTM, CDR2 ANQGSEA. V dropped 2 bases and J dropped 8 bases, with 9 bases sitting between them. Written as DNA, the CDR3 is TGCAGCGTTGAAATAGGGGACACCCAGTACTTC. Encoded protein: CSVEIGDTQYF.

This clone was detected a few times. The chain recombines TRBV10-3 with TRBJ2-3; tentatively, D is TRBD1 (6 bases). V was clipped by 4 bases and J by 3 bases, with 11 bases between them. Germline V lookup: CDR1 ENHRY, CDR2 SYGVKD. The CDR3 covers 14 residues. Here the CDR3 reads CAISGSRGTDTQYF. The CDR3 region has the DNA TGTGCCATCAGTGGTAGCAGGGGTACAGATACGCAGTATTTT.

The chain has TRBV25-1 and TRBJ2-1; 9 positions agree with TRBD1. This CDR3 is 12 amino acids long. Germline V gene data show CDR1 as MGHDK and CDR2 as SYGVNS. The junction had 4 bases not matched to a gene; V was cut back by 5 bases and J by 11 bases. The CDR3 region has the DNA TGTGCCAGCAGTTACGGACAGGGGAAGCAGTTCTTC. Translation: CASSYGQGKQFF.